The sequence of this T cell receptor (beta chain) was determined in a study of breast tumors, draining lymph nodes, adjacent tissues. Remarks on this clonotype: Its antigen is not known.

The CDR3 is 16 amino acids. Trimming cost V 9 bases and J 5 bases; bases outside gene matches: 13. Germline V gene lookup returns CDR1 SGHTA and CDR2 FQGNSA. Breast cancer patients provided tissue from their axillary draining lymph nodes. From the multiplex PCR reads, TCRdb called clonotypes with MiXCR, one entry per CDR3 protein. The table includes around 190,000 distinct CDR3 sequences, 25% to 40% detected once. Study findings and constraints: Findings are consistent with lymph node origin and intratumoral expansion of most tumor T cells.

What was sequenced was axillary lymph node tissue. The sequence was obtained from a female donor with breast cancer. Some clones in this sample may be carry-over from other donors' samples. This chain links TRBV7-2 with TRBJ2-3, with 11 positions matching TRBD1. Written as DNA, the CDR3 is TGTGCCAGTGGACAGGGGGCAGGCGGGAGTGGAGATACGCAGTATTTT. Protein: CASGQGAGGSGDTQYF. The full variable domain, rest sourced from reference TRBV7-2 and TRBJ2-3, is GAGVSQSPSNKVTEKGKDVELRCDPISGHTALYWYRQSLGQGLEFLIYFQGNSAPDKSGLPSDRFSAERTGGSVSTLTIQRTQQEDSAVYLCASGQGAGGSGDTQYFGPGTRLTVL.